This TCR beta chain is drawn from a study of regulatory dendritic cells for organ transplantation. Points from the study as a whole: Considerable individual heterogeneity was seen in alloreactive memory CD8+ T cells. Memory CD8+ clonal expansion seemed more limited with regulatory than mature dendritic cells.

FACS sorted CD4+ or CD8+ T cells into CD45RA+ naive and CD45RO+ memory. This clone was recorded a few times. Its specificity is not known. Method: immunoSEQ multiplex PCR; TCRdb's copy keeps in-frame clones and lacks some. The sample includes about 29,000 clones, around 80% seen only once; the top ten take under 0.12%. The CDR3 runs 14 residues. Germline V gene lookup returns CDR1 KGHSH and CDR2 LQKENI. J gave up 9 bases and V 3 bases, and 3 bases lay outside the gene matches. Sequencing used naive CD4+ T cells from blood. The subset here: CD45RA+ naive T cells. V is TRBV18 and J is TRBJ1-6, with 9 bases fitting TRBD1. The source is a human donor in good health. Here the CDR3 reads CASSPGTGSSPLHF. The CDR3 nucleotides read TGTGCCAGCTCACCCGGGACAGGGAGTTCACCCCTCCACTTT.